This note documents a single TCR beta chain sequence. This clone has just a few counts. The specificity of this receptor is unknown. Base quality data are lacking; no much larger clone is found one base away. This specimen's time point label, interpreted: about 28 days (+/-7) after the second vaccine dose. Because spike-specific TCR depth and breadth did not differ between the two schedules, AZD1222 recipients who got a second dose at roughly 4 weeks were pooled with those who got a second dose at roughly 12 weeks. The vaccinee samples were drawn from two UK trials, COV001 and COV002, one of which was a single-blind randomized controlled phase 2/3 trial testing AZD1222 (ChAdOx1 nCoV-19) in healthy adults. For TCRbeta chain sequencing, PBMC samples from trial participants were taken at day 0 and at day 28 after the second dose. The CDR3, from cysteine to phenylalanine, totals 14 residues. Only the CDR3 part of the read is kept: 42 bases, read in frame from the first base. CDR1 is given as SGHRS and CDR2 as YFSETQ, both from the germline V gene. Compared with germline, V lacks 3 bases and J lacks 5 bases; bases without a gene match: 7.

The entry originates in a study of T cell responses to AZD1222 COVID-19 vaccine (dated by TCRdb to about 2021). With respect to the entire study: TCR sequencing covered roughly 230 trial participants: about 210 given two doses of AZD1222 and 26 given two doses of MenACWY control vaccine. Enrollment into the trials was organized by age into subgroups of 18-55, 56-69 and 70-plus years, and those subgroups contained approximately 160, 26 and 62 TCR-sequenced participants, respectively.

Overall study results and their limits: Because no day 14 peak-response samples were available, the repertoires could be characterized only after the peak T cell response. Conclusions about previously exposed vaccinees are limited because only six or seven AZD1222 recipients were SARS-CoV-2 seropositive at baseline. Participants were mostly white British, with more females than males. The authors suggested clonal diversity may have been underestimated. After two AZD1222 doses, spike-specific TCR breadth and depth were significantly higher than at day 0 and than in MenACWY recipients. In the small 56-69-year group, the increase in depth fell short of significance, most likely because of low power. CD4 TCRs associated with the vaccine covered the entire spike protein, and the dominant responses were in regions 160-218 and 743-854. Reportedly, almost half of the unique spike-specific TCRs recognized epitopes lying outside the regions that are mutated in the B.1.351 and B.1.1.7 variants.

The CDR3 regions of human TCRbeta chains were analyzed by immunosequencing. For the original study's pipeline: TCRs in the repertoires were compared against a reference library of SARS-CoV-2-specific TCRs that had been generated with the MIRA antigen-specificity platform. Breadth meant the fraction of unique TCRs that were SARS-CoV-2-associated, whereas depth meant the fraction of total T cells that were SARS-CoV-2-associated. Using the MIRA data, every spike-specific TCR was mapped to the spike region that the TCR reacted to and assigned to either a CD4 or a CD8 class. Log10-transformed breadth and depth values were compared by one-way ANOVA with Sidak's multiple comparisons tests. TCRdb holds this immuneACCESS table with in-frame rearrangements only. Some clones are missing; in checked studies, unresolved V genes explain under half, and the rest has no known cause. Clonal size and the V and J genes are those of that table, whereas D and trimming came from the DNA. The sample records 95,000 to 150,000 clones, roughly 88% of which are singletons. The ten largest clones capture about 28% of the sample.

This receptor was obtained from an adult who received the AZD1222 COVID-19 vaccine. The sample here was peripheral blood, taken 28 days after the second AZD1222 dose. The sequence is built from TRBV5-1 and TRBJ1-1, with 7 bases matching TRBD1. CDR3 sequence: CASSSQGGWTEAFF. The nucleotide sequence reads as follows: TGCGCCAGCAGCTCGCAGGGGGGCTGGACTGAAGCTTTCTTT.